This T cell receptor beta chain was sequenced for a study of cytomegalovirus exposure and HLA in healthy donors (dated by TCRdb to the late 2010s). Regarding the research as a whole: An earlier analysis of 587 of the donors reported over 250 Gb of sequence data and 117 million unique TCR beta sequences obtained from around 190 million T cells. The study was designed to test whether signatures of past pathogen exposure could be identified by cataloging public T cell receptors. A later analysis re-analyzed previously published TCR beta repertoires from 666 donors and added high-resolution HLA genotyping to study TCR occurrence patterns. In a later genetic analysis, genome-wide SNP genotypes for about 65% of the roughly 670 donors were used, and that subset was treated as a discovery cohort. About 280 gigabases of sequencing data and about 92 million unique TCR sequences made up an early release that covered roughly 670 HLA-typed donors. All discovery cohort repertoires had been generated using a single sequencing platform. To decide whether each TCR beta V gene segment behaved as functional or pseudogenic, an earlier analysis of fewer than 750 of the donors relied on high-throughput TCR beta sequencing. Across approximately 420 genotyped donors of the cohort, an average of roughly 250,000 unique TCR beta nucleotide sequences per donor were sequenced, and roughly 17% of those sequences were non-productive. Of the roughly 400 genotyped donors, 75% to 85% were placed in the genetic ancestry cluster associated with self-reported Caucasian donors. HLA typing covered class I and class II loci at four-digit resolution. In addition to the first cohort of 666 subjects, a separate validation cohort of under 150 different subjects was used. Typing coverage varied by locus: roughly 620-640 donors for A, B, C, DRB1 and DQB1; more than 500 for DQA1; more than 600 for DPA1; fewer than 480 for DPB1. Because of strong linkage in the cohort, roughly five DR-DQ haplotypes were treated as single units for association and clustering. To predict cytomegalovirus infection status, the study brought together high-throughput TCR immunosequencing, statistical association of individual TCRs with disease status, and machine learning. Alongside the repertoire data, information on donor age, sex, ethnicity and CMV serostatus was compiled. Rather than drawing on any new phenotypic data, the later analysis identified candidate immune exposures from TCR beta sequences and the way those sequences occurred across donors. The study used immunosequencing to profile the T cell repertoires of under 700 subjects and linked those repertoires to cytomegalovirus serostatus. The paper's findings and limits, for the study overall: In vitro tests confirmed that three of the cytomegalovirus-associated TCR beta chains recognize cytomegalovirus antigens. It was suggested by the authors that the approach could potentially be generalized to other disease states and immunological phenotypes. Linkage disequilibrium might explain the correlated functional status among segregating V segments, but an unknown experimental factor could not be ruled out. The study gave a list of 150 to 200 TCR beta chains associated with cytomegalovirus. V-gene and J-gene trimming of TCR beta chains was associated with a missense DCLRE1C variant in a later genetic analysis, and the association was replicated in an independent cohort. Compared with the roughly 670-donor mean, donors in an Asian-associated ancestry cluster had fewer N-insertions in productive TCRs, according to a later genetic analysis. The only immune exposure information available for the cohort was CMV serostatus. While some public TCRs were present in many individuals, most TCR sequences turned up only very rarely across donors. Because HLA typing was unavailable for some donors at each locus, only the typed subset was used in association tests. According to a later analysis, parvovirus B19, influenza, CMV and Epstein-Barr virus appeared linked to several top co-occurrence clusters. According to a later analysis, TCR association rates differed among HLA loci, with DRB1 alleles showing the most associated TCRs and HLA-C alleles showing the fewest. In an earlier analysis of roughly 560 of the donors, most TCR beta V segments were observed in productive rearrangements about 87% or about 30% of the time, broadly matching IMGT annotations. In a later analysis, some 17,000 TCR beta sequences were associated with specific HLA alleles at a false discovery rate of 0.05. A cluster of highly shared sequence variants was judged likely to be a technical artifact of the sequencing pipeline. When HLA alleles, especially DR and DQ, strongly co-occurred, attributing TCR associations to individual alleles was difficult. Because counts were too low, some 16 rarely observed V segments, including chromosome 9 orphons, were excluded from the earlier analysis of about 500 of the donors. The presence/absence analyses assumed that sequencing depth was roughly uniform across donors, and that assumption may not be true. The cohort was sequenced for TCR beta chains only, and without alpha or paired-chain data the features that could be detected were limited. A later analysis found that HLA-associated TCR beta chains were more clonally expanded and had lower generation probabilities than equally common non-associated chains. A later analysis found that most CMV-associated TCR beta chains appeared HLA-restricted, with HLA associations seemingly driven largely by CMV exposure. The 87-base-pair reads could not distinguish some IMGT-functional V segments, including TRBV6-2 and TRBV6-3, so those segments were excluded. In both the original and validation cohorts, the classifier was reported to diagnose cytomegalovirus status with high specificity and sensitivity. A further reported finding was that TCR beta sequences accurately predicted the HLA-A and HLA-B alleles for most subjects in the first cohort.

The library was prepared using the immunoSEQ multiplex PCR assay. For the multiplex PCR, a mixture combining 60 forward primers for TCR Vbeta segments and 13 reverse primers for TCR Jbeta segments was used. The CDR3 region of rearranged TCR beta genes was amplified from genomic DNA by a multiplex PCR assay. The amplified TCR beta libraries were sequenced on the Illumina HiSeq System as 87-base-pair reads. From the authors' description of their analysis: A later analysis counted tens of millions of unique TCR beta chains across the 666 repertoires, and roughly 10 million of these chains were shared by at least two donors. Raw reads were error-corrected and collapsed into unique sequences by a nearest-neighbor algorithm in which closely related sequences were merged to remove PCR and sequencing errors. CDR3 sequences were aligned to IMGT reference sequences to assign V, D and J gene segments. For a sequence to be retained, at least a six-nucleotide match to both a V gene segment and a J gene segment was required. Rearrangements were called productive when the CDR3 lacked stop codons and stayed in frame with V and J; all others were non-productive. CDR3 was defined by IMGT convention, running from the second conserved V-encoded cysteine to the conserved J-encoded phenylalanine. Sequences without an unambiguous match to a single V gene segment were excluded from the earlier analysis of a few hundred of the donors. In an earlier analysis of 587 of the donors, V segments were called functional above 56.7% productive rearrangements and were called segregating when the between-donor standard deviation exceeded 5%. A statistical classification framework was built for diagnosing cytomegalovirus status from the catalog of TCR beta chain sequences. A later analysis assigned V and J genes by comparing TCR nucleotide sequences with IMGT/GENE-DB human TR gene sequences. A later analysis assigned CDR3 sequences and most-parsimonious VDJ recombination scenarios with the TCRdist pipeline. In a later analysis, each TCR beta chain was defined by its CDR3 amino acid sequence together with its V-gene family, and reads lacking a unique V-gene family were excluded. In a later analysis, 550 to 650 highly shared, low-generation-probability nucleotide sequences were removed to address suspected cross-contamination and a sequencing artifact. For each public chain, a later analysis derived a clonal expansion index from normalized ranks of inferred template counts within each repertoire. A later analysis computed generation probabilities with a VDJ recombination model fitted to out-of-frame rearrangements, and checked the results against IGoR. Hypergeometric tests were used in a later analysis to score TCR-TCR, TCR-HLA and TCR-CMV co-occurrence, with a repertoire-size bias correction applied to the TCR pairs. A later analysis estimated false discovery rates by permuting HLA or CMV assignments 20 times. A later analysis grouped co-occurring TCRs with DBSCAN, adding TCRdist sequence similarity when clustering within HLA-allele-positive subsets. For co-occurrence clustering, repertoires with fewer than 30,000 or more than 120,000 public chains were excluded, along with five or six repertoires with anomalous nucleotide sharing. TCRdb's version of the immuneACCESS table is confined to in-frame rearrangements and falls short of the full clone set. An unresolved V gene accounts for under half of the shortfall where checked; the remainder is of unknown origin. The V and J calls and clone size come from that table; D and trimming were worked out from the DNA. Across this sample there are some 130,000 clones, with roughly 84% seen only once. Over 0.95% of the sample rests with the top ten.

In total, roughly 710 healthy bone marrow donors made up the cohort. At the time of sampling, every cohort member was nominally healthy, though immune exposures that went unrecorded were likely present. The donor tested CMV seronegative, placing the donor among the 350 or so seronegative members of the cohort. A peripheral blood sample was provided by each donor, and peripheral blood mononuclear cells were used for TCR beta sequencing. Genomic DNA was extracted from the blood cell samples with the Qiagen DNeasy Blood Extraction Kit. Concerning this clone itself: What this receptor recognizes is not known. Per-base qualities were not stored, and no clone one base away is much larger.

The junction shows trimming of 5 bases on V and 5 bases on J, plus 10 bases between the germline ends. Reading the germline V gene (reference sequence) gives CDR1 SGHNT and CDR2 YYREEE. The cysteine opens and the phenylalanine closes a CDR3 of 13 amino acids. Just CDR3 DNA is preserved here, 39 bases in frame from base 1. The sequencing sample was made of PBMCs. The chain uses TRBV5-4 and TRBJ2-2; TRBD2 is possibly the D segment (5 matching bases). The receptor was isolated from a girl aged 2-9 years in good health and CMV-seronegative. Here the CDR3 is given as CASRVTGTGELFF. The base sequence is TGTGCCAGCAGGGTCACGGGGACCGGGGAGCTGTTTTTT.